This TCR beta chain was observed in a study of glioma-infiltrating T cells. Study findings and constraints: Gliomas, especially low-grade, showed above-expected tissue-blood divergence; non-neoplastic patients showed below.

As to this clonotype: Its antigen is undetermined.

The germline V and J ends were trimmed by 8 bases and 3 bases, with 14 bases remaining between them. CDR1 and CDR2 (germline): SGHTA, FQGNSA. The CDR3 length is 14 residues. Using RNA template, CDR3s of TCR alpha and beta were amplified with iRepertoire arm-PCR. One-step reverse transcription and amplification started from around 100-400 ng of tissue mRNA or PBMC total RNA. MiXCR, run by TCRdb on the multiplex PCR reads, gives a single entry per CDR3 protein. The table records some 99,000 distinct CDR3 sequences, approximately 26% of them present only once. What was sequenced was glioma tissue, nonneoplastic brain tissue, or PBMCs (not recorded which). The chain has TRBV7-2 and TRBJ2-1; tentative D call: TRBD1 (6 bases). The sequence was collected from a human donor with low-grade glioma or glioblastoma, undergoing nonglioma brain surgery, or in good health (not recorded which). CDR3: CASQDRKSYNEQFF. CDR3 bases: TGTGCCAGCCAAGACAGGAAGAGCTACAATGAGCAGTTCTTC.